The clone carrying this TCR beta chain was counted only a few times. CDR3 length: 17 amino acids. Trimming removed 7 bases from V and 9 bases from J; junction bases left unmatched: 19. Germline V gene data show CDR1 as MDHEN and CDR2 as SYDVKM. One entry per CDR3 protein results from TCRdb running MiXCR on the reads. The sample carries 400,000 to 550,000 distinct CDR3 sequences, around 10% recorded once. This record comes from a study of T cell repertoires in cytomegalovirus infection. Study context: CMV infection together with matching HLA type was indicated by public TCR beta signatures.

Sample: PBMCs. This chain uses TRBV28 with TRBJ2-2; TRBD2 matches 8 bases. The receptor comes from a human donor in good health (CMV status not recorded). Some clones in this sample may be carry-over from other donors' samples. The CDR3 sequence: CASTGGAGAGRWRELFF. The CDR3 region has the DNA TGTGCCAGCACCGGTGGAGCGGGAGCCGGTCGTTGGCGGGAGCTGTTTTTT.